The 21 T cell receptor beta chains given below trace back to one sample, sequenced in a study of blood T cell repertoires in COVID-19. The repertoire was sequenced with immunoSEQ multiplex PCR; TCRdb's copy has only in-frame clones and lacks some. This table has approximately 350,000 clones, about 90% appearing once. The sample was peripheral blood. These receptors came from a woman aged 18-29 years who had recovered from COVID-19.

V and J are TRBV6-1 and TRBJ1-4; D gene uncertain. Germline V gene data show CDR1 as MNHNS and CDR2 as SASEGT. This CDR3 region has 14 residues. V lost 2 bases and J 7 bases, leaving 11 bases between the germline ends. The CDR3 nucleotides are TGTGCCAGCAGTGAATCGGGGATGCGTGAAAAACTGTTTTTT. This gives the protein CASSESGMREKLFF.

This sequence joins TRBV30 and TRBJ1-3, with a weak D call TRBD1 (6 bases). Trimming shortened V by 1 base and J by 4 bases, and 11 bases separated the two germline ends. The CDR3 consists of 14 residues. Germline V lookup: CDR1 GTSNPN, CDR2 SVGIG (reference sequence). The CDR3 region has the DNA TGTGCCTGGAGTGGGGGGACAATCGGAAACACCATATATTTT. Protein: CAWSGGTIGNTIYF.

The rearrangement uses TRBV10-1 and TRBJ1-1; TRBD1 is a possible D gene (6 bases). This CDR3 comprises 13 residues. The germline gives CDR1 WNHNN, CDR2 SYGVQD (reference sequence). V gave up 4 bases and J gave up 7 bases, with 13 bases separating them. DNA of the CDR3: TGCGCCAGCAGTGGGGGGCCAGCGCGTGAAGCTTTCTTT. Protein: CASSGGPAREAFF.

The V call is TRBV5-1, the J call TRBJ2-5; 10 nucleotides line up with TRBD1. Germline CDR1 SGHRS, CDR2 YFSETQ. The CDR3 has 15 residues. With 6 bases clipped from V and 2 bases from J, the junction kept 7 bases outside the gene matches. CDR3 DNA: TGCGCCAGCACCCGGGACAGGGGCCGACAAGAGACCCAGTACTTC. As protein: CASTRDRGRQETQYF. The variable domain in full, with the rest retrieved from reference TRBV5-1 and TRBJ2-5, is KAGVTQTPRYLIKTRGQQVTLSCSPISGHRSVSWYQQTPGQGLQFLFEYFSETQRNKGNFPGRFSGRQFSNSRSEMNVSTLELGDSALYLCASTRDRGRQETQYFGPGTRLLVL.

The chain is built from TRBV24-1 and TRBJ2-3; D unclear. Per germline, CDR1 KGHDR and CDR2 SFDVKD. The CDR3 spans 17 residues. Trimming took off 2 bases at V and 0 bases at J, with 14 bases between the two ends. The CDR3 reads CATSDSALETSTDTQYF. The DNA of the CDR3 is TGTGCCACCAGTGATTCCGCCTTAGAAACTAGCACAGATACGCAGTATTTT.

This clone was seen a handful of times. The chain links TRBV2 to TRBJ1-3; no clear D gene. The CDR3 consists of 13 residues. V was cut by 7 bases and J by 5 bases, with 12 bases left in between. Germline V CDR1 and CDR2: SNHLY, FYNNEI. Written as DNA, the CDR3 is TGTGCCAGCAACCCCGAGCCTAGAAACACCATATATTTT. Protein product: CASNPEPRNTIYF.

The chain is built from TRBV4-3 and TRBJ2-7, with D uncertain. This CDR3 has 15 amino acids. Germline V gene lookup returns CDR1 LGHNA and CDR2 YSLEER. V was cut by 4 bases and J by 2 bases, with 15 bases left in between. Written as DNA, the CDR3 is TGCGCCAGCAGCCGCAGTTTGGGCACAGCCTACGAGCAGTACGTC. As protein: CASSRSLGTAYEQYV.

The V gene is TRBV3-1 (or the pseudogene TRBV3-2), the J gene TRBJ2-1, with TRBD2 identical over 7 bases. The CDR3 covers 15 residues. Germline V gene lookup returns CDR1 LGHDT and CDR2 YNNKEL (reference sequence). J gave up 5 bases and V 4 bases, and 8 bases lay outside the gene matches. CDR3 DNA sequence: TGTGCCAGCAGCCCTCTTACCGCGGGGGACAATGAGCAGTTCTTC. This translates into CASSPLTAGDNEQFF.

This clone was recorded once. The chain carries TRBV27 and TRBJ1-2; D ambiguous. V was pared by 0 bases and J by 3 bases, with 8 bases between. CDR1 is MNHEY, CDR2 SMNVEV, per germline (reference sequence). This CDR3 has 14 amino acids. CDR3 amino acids: CASSLSPGYYGYTF. The CDR3 DNA reads TGTGCCAGCAGTTTATCTCCGGGTTACTATGGCTACACCTTC.

The V gene is TRBV10-1, the J gene TRBJ2-5; 11 bases agree with TRBD2. Losses at the gene ends were 0 bases for V and 1 base for J; bases not matched to a gene: 1. From germline, CDR1 is WNHNN and CDR2 SYGVQD (reference sequence). The CDR3 is 16 amino acids. Written as DNA, the CDR3 is TGCGCCAGCAGTGAGTCTACTAGCGGGGGCCAAGAGACCCAGTACTTC. It specifies CASSESTSGGQETQYF.

This chain links TRBV30 with TRBJ1-2; TRBD1 is a possible D gene (5 bases). Germline V gives CDR1 GTSNPN, CDR2 SVGIG (reference sequence). The V end was cut by 0 bases, the J end by 4 bases, with 15 bases between. This CDR3 has 15 residues. CDR3 amino acids: CAWSVRRAFSYGYTF. CDR3 bases: TGTGCCTGGAGTGTTCGCAGGGCTTTCTCCTATGGCTACACCTTC.

This chain uses TRBV4-1 with TRBJ2-3; weak D call: TRBD2 (6 bases). Germline assignment: CDR1 MGHRA and CDR2 YSYEKL. The CDR3 has 17 residues. Trimming removed 2 bases from V and 4 bases from J, with 19 bases in between. Written as DNA, the CDR3 is TGCGCCAGCAGCCAAAGGCCCAATGGGGGGACGGCAGATACGCAGTATTTT. Its protein is CASSQRPNGGTADTQYF.

The genes are TRBV7-9 and TRBJ2-2; no definite D call. The CDR3 contains 16 residues. V dropped 1 base and J dropped 6 bases, with 15 bases sitting between them. CDR1 is SEHNR and CDR2 is FQNEAQ in the germline V gene (reference sequence). The CDR3 protein is CASSLDAGWAPGELFF. DNA of the CDR3: TGTGCCAGCAGCTTAGACGCAGGTTGGGCTCCCGGGGAGCTGTTTTTT.

As DNA, the CDR3 is TGTGCCAGCTCACCAGGAGGAGGGAGGGCCGGGACAGATACGCAGTATTTT. Its translation is CASSPGGGRAGTDTQYF. The rearrangement links TRBV18 to TRBJ2-3; the match to TRBD2 covers 7 bases. The CDR3 has 17 amino acids. Germline CDR1 KGHSH, CDR2 LQKENI. After removal of 2 bases from V and 3 bases from J, the junction contained 11 bases not matched to a gene.

In DNA form, the CDR3 reads TGTGCCAGCTCACGATCCCAGGGGGCTGGGAACATTCAGTACTTC. Translating gives CASSRSQGAGNIQYF. V usage is TRBV18 and J usage is TRBJ2-4; 8 bases fit TRBD1. The CDR3 runs 15 residues. Germline-derived CDR1 and CDR2 are KGHSH and LQKENI. Unmatched junction bases numbered 9, after V lost 4 bases and J lost 7 bases. Filled out from reference TRBV18 and TRBJ2-4, the complete variable domain reads NAGVMQNPRHLVRRRGQEARLRCSPMKGHSHVYWYRQLPEEGLKFMVYLQKENIIDESGMPKERFSAEFPKEGPSILRIQQVVRGDSAAYFCASSRSQGAGNIQYFGAGTRLSVL.

V gene TRBV2 combines with J gene TRBJ2-7; 7 nucleotides agree with TRBD2. The CDR3 contains 16 residues. Germline loops: CDR1 SNHLY, CDR2 FYNNEI. V shed 0 bases and J 3 bases; nucleotides not matched to a gene: 8. The CDR3 bases are TGTGCCAGCAGTGAAGCCCGTCACTCTAGCGGCTACGAGCAGTACGTC. Translation gives CASSEARHSSGYEQYV.

The rearrangement joins TRBV4-3 to TRBJ2-2, with TRBD2 matching 7 bases. V shed 0 bases and J 3 bases; nucleotides not matched to a gene: 4. The germline V gene encodes CDR1 LGHNA and CDR2 YSLEER. The CDR3 covers 16 residues. CDR3 residues: CASSQERDYYTGELFF. The CDR3 bases are TGCGCCAGCAGCCAAGAACGGGACTACTACACCGGGGAGCTGTTTTTT.

The chain couples TRBV30 to TRBJ2-1, with 10 nucleotides matching TRBD2. Germline CDR1 and CDR2: GTSNPN and SVGIG (reference sequence). V shed 1 base and J 6 bases; nucleotides not matched to a gene: 9. The CDR3 spans 16 residues. This chain's CDR3 is CAWSGLLAGVVNEQFF. CDR3 bases: TGTGCCTGGAGTGGGTTGCTAGCGGGAGTAGTCAATGAGCAGTTCTTC.

The rearrangement links TRBV24-1 to TRBJ2-1; 8 bases match TRBD1. Germline V gene sequence: CDR1 KGHDR, CDR2 SFDVKD. V trimming: 4 bases; J trimming: 4 bases; junction bases outside the gene matches: 11. The length of the CDR3 is 17 residues. CDR3 protein: CATSEANRGAMYNEQFF. The DNA for the CDR3 is TGTGCCACCAGTGAAGCTAACAGGGGGGCAATGTACAATGAGCAGTTCTTC.

This clone appeared a single time. The chain links TRBV19 to TRBJ1-4; D may be TRBD1 (5 bases). V was trimmed by 2 bases and J by 8 bases, leaving 15 bases between them. There are 15 residues in the CDR3. Germline lookup yields CDR1 LNHDA and CDR2 SQIVND (reference sequence). The CDR3 DNA is TGTGCCAGTAGTATAAGGGGCCTGGGCCGCGAAAAACTGTTTTTT. Its translation: CASSIRGLGREKLFF.

The chain uses TRBV18 and TRBJ2-1; TRBD2 aligns across 9 bases. Germline V gene sequence: CDR1 KGHSH, CDR2 LQKENI. The V and J ends lost 1 base and 10 bases, in that order; junction bases with no gene match: 8. This CDR3 is 15 amino acids long. CDR3 amino acids: CASSPLPWTSDEQFF. The DNA of the CDR3 is TGTGCCAGCTCACCACTACCATGGACTAGCGACGAGCAGTTCTTC.